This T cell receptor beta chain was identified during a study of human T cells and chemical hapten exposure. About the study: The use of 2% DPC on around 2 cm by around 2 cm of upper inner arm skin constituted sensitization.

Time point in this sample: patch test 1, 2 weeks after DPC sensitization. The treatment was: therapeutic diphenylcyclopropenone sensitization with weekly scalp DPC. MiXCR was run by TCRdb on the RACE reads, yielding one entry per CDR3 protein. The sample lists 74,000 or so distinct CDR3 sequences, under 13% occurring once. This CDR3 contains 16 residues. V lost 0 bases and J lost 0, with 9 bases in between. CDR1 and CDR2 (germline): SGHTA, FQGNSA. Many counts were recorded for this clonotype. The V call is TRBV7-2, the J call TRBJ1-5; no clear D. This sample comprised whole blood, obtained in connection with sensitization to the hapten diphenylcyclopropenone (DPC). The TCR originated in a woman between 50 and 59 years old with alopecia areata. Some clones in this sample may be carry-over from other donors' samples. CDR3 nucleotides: TGTGCCAGCAGCTTAGCGACGTTCCCTAGCAATCAGCCCCAGCATTTT. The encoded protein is CASSLATFPSNQPQHF.